The 18 T cell receptor beta chains given below trace back to one sample, sequenced in a study of T cell repertoires in ileal Crohn's disease. The table came from immunoSEQ multiplex PCR; TCRdb's copy has only in-frame clones and leaves some out. The data contain fewer than 20,000 clones, about 60% of them seen just once; the ten biggest clones take up less than 8.5%. Sequenced input: ileal tissue. These TCRs come from an adult with Crohn's disease.

V gene TRBV6-1 combines with J gene TRBJ2-5; D is ambiguous. The DNA end is a closer match to TRBJ2-7, so the J assignment may be wrong. Germline V gene sequence: CDR1 MNHNS, CDR2 SASEGT. The CDR3 has 14 residues. The CDR3 DNA sequence: TGTGCCAGCACCACGGCATTGATCGGGTACGAGCAGTACTTC. Translating it yields CASTTALIGYEQYF.

The chain is built from TRBV6-4 and TRBJ1-2; TRBD1 matches at 8 bases. The CDR3 is 15 amino acids. Losses at the gene ends were 4 bases for V and 6 bases for J; bases not matched to a gene: 10. Germline CDR1 and CDR2: MRHNA and SNTAGT. CDR3 in DNA: TGTGCCAGCAGTGCCGGTACTTCAGGGGGCGATGGCTACACCTTC. Its translation is CASSAGTSGGDGYTF.

The rearrangement links TRBV7-9 to TRBJ2-2; 10 positions match TRBD2. This CDR3 is 15 amino acids long. Germline trimming cut 4 bases from V and 4 bases from J; bases unmatched to any gene: 3. CDR1 is SEHNR and CDR2 is FQNEAQ in the germline V gene (reference sequence). CDR3 DNA sequence: TGTGCCAGCAGCTGGAGGACTAGCGGCACCGGGGAGCTGTTTTTT. Protein sequence: CASSWRTSGTGELFF.

In nucleotides, the CDR3 is TGTGCCAGCACCAGGGACATTAGCAATCAGCCCCAGCATTTT. Translated: CASTRDISNQPQHF. The V gene is TRBV5-5, the J gene TRBJ1-5; TRBD1 might be the D (6 bases). The CDR3 loop spans 14 amino acids. CDR1 and CDR2 (germline): SGHKS, YYEKEE (reference sequence). With 6 bases removed from V and 0 bases from J, the gap between germline ends came to 10 bases.

This clone is medium-sized (0.01 to 0.1%) by share. The chain couples TRBV29-1 to TRBJ2-7, with D possibly matching TRBD1 (6 bases). This CDR3 region has 14 residues. V lost 5 bases to trimming and J lost 0 bases, with 14 bases between them. Germline CDR1 and CDR2: SQVTM and ANQGSEA. The CDR3 DNA is TGCAGCGTTCTGAGACAGGCGAGCTCCTACGAGCAGTACTTC. Its translation is CSVLRQASSYEQYF.

CDR3 region: CATSSRGRKTQYF. The CDR3 coding sequence is TGTGCCACCAGCAGCAGGGGGCGGAAGACCCAGTACTTC. This chain connects TRBV15 to TRBJ2-5, with TRBD1 matching 8 bases. With V trimmed by 3 bases and J by 6 bases, 3 bases remained unmatched. The length of the CDR3 is 13 residues. Germline V CDR1 and CDR2: LNHNV, YYDKDF (reference sequence).

The chain carries TRBV7-8 and TRBJ1-1, with a tentative D call TRBD1 (6 bases). The germline gives CDR1 SGHVS, CDR2 FQNEAQ. V was cut by 2 bases and J by 0 bases, with 13 bases left in between. CDR3 size: 16 residues. CDR3 DNA: TGTGCCAGCAGCTTATTAGGGGCAGGGGTGAACACTGAAGCTTTCTTT. It codes for CASSLLGAGVNTEAFF. Variable domain in full (rest from reference TRBV7-8 and TRBJ1-1): GAGVSQSPRYKVAKRGQDVALRCDPISGHVSLFWYQQALGQGPEFLTYFQNEAQLDKSGLPSDRFFAERPEGSVSTLKIQRTQQEDSAVYLCASSLLGAGVNTEAFFGQGTRLTVV.

The gene calls are TRBV2 and TRBJ2-1; D may be TRBD2 (5 bases). Trimming stripped 6 bases from V and 8 bases from J, with 14 bases between. The CDR3 has 13 residues. The V gene's germline CDR1 is SNHLY and CDR2 FYNNEI. CDR3 protein: CASRPTCGHEQFF. In DNA form, the CDR3 reads TGTGCCAGCAGGCCCACCTGCGGGCATGAGCAGTTCTTC.

This clone was counted once. The chain combines TRBV2 with TRBJ1-2, with 9 nucleotides matching TRBD1. This CDR3 is built from 12 residues. Germline-derived CDR1 and CDR2 are SNHLY and FYNNEI. The V segment lost 10 bases and the J segment 1 base; nucleotides outside the gene matches: 1. The CDR3 DNA is TGTGCCATGGGACAGGGTAACTATGGCTACACCTTC. It is translated as CAMGQGNYGYTF.

This clone was observed a few times. The CDR3 DNA reads as TGTGCCAGCAGTGAAGCGGCAGGGTTAGGTGGCTACACCTTC. Residues: CASSEAAGLGGYTF. The genes are TRBV6-1 and TRBJ1-2; D might be TRBD1 (5 bases). The CDR3 totals 14 residues. Germline values: CDR1 MNHNS, CDR2 SASEGT. Trimming took off 0 bases at V and 7 bases at J, with 12 bases between the two ends.

This chain joins TRBV11-2 and TRBJ2-7; 11 bases line up with TRBD1. CDR1 and CDR2 (germline): SGHAT, FQNNGV. The CDR3 is 15 residues long. With V trimmed by 4 bases and J by 6 bases, 8 bases remained unmatched. CDR3 sequence: CASSSRGGTGGEQYF. The CDR3 nucleotides are TGTGCCAGCAGCTCCCGAGGCGGGACAGGGGGCGAGCAGTACTTC.

This clone appeared a few times. The junction does not match germline at one end; this may be a read error. The rearrangement joins TRBV5-5 to TRBJ2-1; no clear D. Per the germline V gene, CDR1 is SGHKS and CDR2 is YYEKEE (reference sequence). This CDR3 has 18 residues. CDR3 sequence: CASSQESGHPSAYNEQFF. DNA of the CDR3: TGCGCCAGCAGCCAAGAGAGTGGGCACCCGTCGGCCTACAATGAGCAGTTCTTC.

Worth noting for this clone: At one end the junction does not follow the germline gene, possibly because of a read error. This same CDR3 is encoded by further DNA sequences in the sample. The chain is built from TRBV7-7 and TRBJ2-3, with a weak D call TRBD2 (6 bases). From germline, CDR1 is SSHAT and CDR2 FNYEAQ (reference sequence). The CDR3 is made up of 16 amino acids. The CDR3 spells CASSPGTGRRTDTQYF. CDR3 in DNA: TGTGCTAGCAGCCCCGGGACGGGGAGGAGGACAGATACGCAGTATTTT.

V gene TRBV5-5 combines with J gene TRBJ1-1; D possibly corresponds to TRBD1 (5 bases). Trimming stripped 3 bases from V and 1 base from J, with 10 bases between. The CDR3 sequence is 14 residues long. CDR1 is SGHKS and CDR2 is YYEKEE in the germline V gene (reference sequence). DNA of the CDR3: TGTGCCAGCAGCTGGGGGAGGGGGAACACTGAAGCTTTCTTT. Its translation: CASSWGRGNTEAFF.

V and J are TRBV30 and TRBJ2-2; TRBD1 aligns across 9 bases. The CDR3 sequence is 16 residues long. Germline values: CDR1 GTSNPN, CDR2 SVGIG (reference sequence). The V gene end was trimmed by 8 bases and the J gene end by 7 bases; junction bases not matched to a gene: 17. CDR3 DNA: TGTGCCCTCGCGACTCCGACAGGGGGTTCTCGCGGGGAGCTGTTTTTT. This translates into CALATPTGGSRGELFF.

The rearrangement links TRBV30 to TRBJ2-1, with D tentatively TRBD2 (6 bases). V lost 4 bases to trimming and J lost 4 bases, with 14 bases between them. This CDR3 has 14 residues. Germline CDR1 reads GTSNPN; CDR2 reads SVGIG (reference sequence). For the CDR3, the DNA is TGTGCCTGGACCGGCGGGATCAGTTACAATGAGCAGTTCTTC. Amino acids: CAWTGGISYNEQFF.

The chain combines TRBV6-1 with TRBJ2-7; possible D gene TRBD1, 6 bases. The germline V and J ends were trimmed by 7 bases and 2 bases, with 15 bases remaining between them. The germline V gene has CDR1 MNHNS and CDR2 SASEGT. The CDR3 covers 14 residues. This chain's CDR3 is CASKGTPATYEQYF. The CDR3 nucleotides are TGTGCCAGCAAGGGGACACCAGCGACCTACGAGCAGTACTTC.

V is TRBV28 and J is TRBJ1-1; D ambiguous. The CDR3 has 13 amino acids. V gave up 2 bases and J gave up 11 bases, with 15 bases separating them. Germline-derived CDR1 and CDR2 are MDHEN and SYDVKM. Written as DNA, the CDR3 is TGTGCCAGCAGTTTAGTAGGCGGGGTGGGTGCTTTCTTT. Translated, it gives CASSLVGGVGAFF.